Presented here are 22 T cell receptor beta chains from one specimen sequenced in a study of CD8 T cells in Susac syndrome. A quantity of roughly 0.5 to 1 ug RNA underwent reverse transcription using random hexamers. TCRdb re-called the immunoSEQ multiplex PCR reads with MiXCR, one entry per CDR3 protein. The sample yields tens of thousands of distinct CDR3 sequences, just over 90% seen once. The sequencing sample was made of CD8+ T cells from PBMCs. The receptors here all came from a human donor with Susac syndrome.

CDR3 loop: CASSSRLNNQPQHF. In nucleotides, the CDR3 is TGTGCCAGCAGCTCCCGTCTTAATAATCAGCCCCAGCATTTT. The rearrangement joins TRBV7-2 to TRBJ1-5, with D unclear. The germline V and J ends were trimmed by 4 bases and 4 bases, with 11 bases remaining between them. The CDR3 totals 14 residues. Germline CDR1 and CDR2: SGHTA and FQGNSA. The whole variable domain, remainder taken from reference TRBV7-2 and TRBJ1-5, is GAGVSQSPSNKVTEKGKDVELRCDPISGHTALYWYRQSLGQGLEFLIYFQGNSAPDKSGLPSDRFSAERTGGSVSTLTIQRTQQEDSAVYLCASSSRLNNQPQHFGDGTRLSIL.

The V gene is TRBV9, the J gene TRBJ2-7; perhaps TRBD2 as D (7 bases). The V end lost 5 bases, the J end lost 0 bases, and 15 bases lay between the germline ends. The CDR3 is 15 residues long. Germline lookup yields CDR1 SGDLS and CDR2 YYNGEE. CDR3 region: CASRSAGGPSYEQYF. CDR3 nucleotides: TGTGCCAGCAGGTCAGCCGGGGGGCCCTCCTACGAGCAGTACTTC.

The chain carries TRBV12-3 or TRBV12-4 and TRBJ2-7; D is ambiguous. V was pared by 5 bases and J by 2 bases, with 10 bases between. CDR3 size: 13 residues. CDR3 amino acids: CASSTLPAYEQYF. Here the CDR3 DNA reads TGTGCCAGCAGTACCCTACCCGCCTACGAGCAGTACTTC.

The gene calls are TRBV6-4 and TRBJ2-2, with 10 bases aligning to TRBD1. CDR3 length: 16 amino acids. Germline V gene lookup returns CDR1 MRHNA and CDR2 SNTAGT. With 0 bases clipped from V and 7 bases from J, the junction kept 5 bases outside the gene matches. The DNA of the CDR3 is TGTGCCAGCAGTGACTCGGCCGGGACAGGGGACGGGGAGCTGTTTTTT. Protein: CASSDSAGTGDGELFF.

The chain uses TRBV29-1 and TRBJ1-2, with D tentatively TRBD1 (5 bases). This CDR3 has 12 amino acids. The V end was cut by 2 bases, the J end by 6 bases, with 10 bases between. Germline CDR1 SQVTM, CDR2 ANQGSEA. In nucleotides, the CDR3 is TGCAGCGTTGAAAGGGCAGGGCATGGCTACACCTTC. It translates to CSVERAGHGYTF.

This rearrangement joins TRBV5-1 to TRBJ2-7; D gene ambiguous. The germline V and J ends were trimmed by 0 bases and 0 bases, with 10 bases remaining between them. Germline assignment: CDR1 SGHRS and CDR2 YFSETQ. CDR3 length: 15 residues. DNA for the CDR3: TGCGCCAGCAGCTTGGAAGAGGCGTACTCCTACGAGCAGTACTTC. Its protein product is CASSLEEAYSYEQYF. Combining the CDR3 with reference TRBV5-1 and TRBJ2-7 gives the whole variable domain KAGVTQTPRYLIKTRGQQVTLSCSPISGHRSVSWYQQTPGQGLQFLFEYFSETQRNKGNFPGRFSGRQFSNSRSEMNVSTLELGDSALYLCASSLEEAYSYEQYFGPGTRLTVT.

V is TRBV4-3 and J is TRBJ2-7; 8 bases fit TRBD1. The CDR3 spans 13 residues. Germline loops: CDR1 LGHNA, CDR2 YSLEER. V was clipped by 3 bases and J by 7 bases; unmatched bases: 5. The CDR3 here is CASSHTGGREQYF. The DNA of the CDR3 is TGCGCCAGCAGCCATACAGGGGGGAGAGAGCAGTACTTC.

This clonotype came up once. The V call is TRBV18, the J call TRBJ2-3, with D unresolved. The germline V gene has CDR1 KGHSH and CDR2 LQKENI. The CDR3 runs to 13 residues. V was trimmed by 0 bases and J by 5 bases, leaving 6 bases between them. In nucleotides, the CDR3 is TGTGCCAGCTCACCACCGCCCGGAGATACGCAGTATTTT. It yields the protein CASSPPPGDTQYF.

Comments on this clonotype: The junction departs from germline at one end; a sequencing error may be responsible. The V gene is TRBV6-2 or TRBV6-3, the J gene TRBJ1-2, with a tentative D call TRBD1 (5 bases). The length of the CDR3 is 15 residues. The germline gives CDR1 MNHEY, CDR2 SVGEGT. The CDR3 DNA follows: TGTGCCAGCAGCTCCCAGGGTGGGAGCTACTATAGCTACACCTTC. This sequence encodes CASSSQGGSYYSYTF.

This chain uses TRBV7-2 with TRBJ2-7; 8 nucleotides match TRBD1. The V gene's germline CDR1 is SGHTA and CDR2 FQGNSA. This CDR3 region has 14 residues. V gave up 1 base and J gave up 7 bases; unmatched junction bases: 6. The CDR3 sequence is CASSLGSRGREQYF. For the CDR3, the DNA is TGTGCCAGCAGCTTAGGTTCCAGGGGGCGTGAGCAGTACTTC.

The chain is built from TRBV9 and TRBJ2-2; D is perhaps TRBD1 (5 bases). The germline V gene encodes CDR1 SGDLS and CDR2 YYNGEE. V was shortened by 0 bases and J by 7 bases, with 13 bases between the two germline ends. The CDR3 loop spans 15 amino acids. CDR3 DNA: TGTGCCAGCAGCGTAGGAGGCAGGGCTAACGGGGAGCTGTTTTTT. Its protein product is CASSVGGRANGELFF.

The rearrangement links TRBV30 to TRBJ1-3; no definite D call. Per germline, CDR1 GTSNPN and CDR2 SVGIG (reference sequence). CDR3 length equals 12 residues. Trimming removed 5 bases from V and 0 bases from J, with 5 bases in between. CDR3 in amino acids: CAWADSGNTIYF. In DNA form, the CDR3 reads TGTGCCTGGGCAGACTCTGGAAACACCATATATTTT.

CDR3 in amino acids: CSVGSSNTGELFF. The DNA of the CDR3 is TGCAGCGTTGGTTCCTCGAACACCGGGGAGCTGTTTTTT. This chain links TRBV29-1 with TRBJ2-2; D call uncertain. This CDR3 has 13 amino acids. Per germline, CDR1 SQVTM and CDR2 ANQGSEA. V was pared by 4 bases and J by 0 bases, with 6 bases between.

J is TRBJ2-7 and V is TRBV4-1; D is undetermined. V lost 3 bases to trimming and J lost 2 bases, with 8 bases between them. Germline assignment: CDR1 MGHRA and CDR2 YSYEKL. The CDR3 has 13 residues. CDR3 nucleotides: TGCGCCAGCAGCCACGATACAACCTACGAGCAGTACTTC. This codes for CASSHDTTYEQYF.

This chain links TRBV6-5 with TRBJ1-2, with 7 bases matching TRBD1. Germline V gives CDR1 MNHEY, CDR2 SVGAGI. The junction had 4 bases not matched to a gene; V was cut back by 5 bases and J by 7 bases. The CDR3 extends over 12 amino acids. CDR3 sequence reads: CASSHYRGGYTF. The CDR3 DNA is TGTGCCAGCAGTCATTACAGGGGTGGCTACACCTTC.

A single count supports this clonotype. V is TRBV3-1 and J is TRBJ2-1; D remains unclear. CDR3 length: 16 residues. The V and J ends lost 2 bases and 4 bases respectively, with 15 bases between them. CDR1 and CDR2 (germline): LGHDT, YNNKEL (reference sequence). CDR3 sequence: CASSQRAQPPYNEQFF. As DNA, the CDR3 is TGTGCCAGCAGCCAACGCGCACAGCCCCCTTACAATGAGCAGTTCTTC.

This chain joins TRBV28 and TRBJ1-6, with D possibly being TRBD1 (6 bases). The CDR3 loop spans 13 amino acids. Germline values: CDR1 MDHEN, CDR2 SYDVKM. V shed 7 bases and J shed 16 bases, with 20 bases lying between them. The CDR3 region has the DNA TGTGCCAGCACCCTAGGGTCAGGGGCCCCTCTCCACTTT. It specifies CASTLGSGAPLHF.

This clonotype was recorded only once. The rearrangement joins TRBV5-1 to TRBJ2-6, with 7 bases aligning to TRBD2. CDR1 is SGHRS and CDR2 is YFSETQ in the germline V gene. This CDR3 spans 15 amino acids. J was trimmed by 2 bases and V by 5 bases; bases with no gene match: 4. The CDR3 protein is CASRLLATGANVLTF. In nucleotides, the CDR3 is TGCGCCAGCAGGTTACTAGCGACTGGGGCCAACGTCCTGACTTTC.

The J gene is TRBJ2-7, the V gene TRBV7-9, with unresolved D. Germline CDR1 is SEHNR and CDR2 is FQNEAQ (reference sequence). There are 13 residues in the CDR3. Trimming removed 1 base from V and 0 bases from J, with 4 bases in between. In DNA, the CDR3 is TGTGCCAGCAGCTTAGTGGACTCCTACGAGCAGTACTTC. Translation: CASSLVDSYEQYF.

This clonotype was counted between two and nine times. The chain links TRBV4-1 to TRBJ2-1; no clear D gene. Germline lookup yields CDR1 MGHRA and CDR2 YSYEKL. This CDR3 region has 17 residues. The ends were cut back, 0 bases at V and 3 bases at J, with 15 bases in the middle. This CDR3 is CASSQEGPSLGYNEQFF. CDR3 nucleotides: TGCGCCAGCAGCCAAGAAGGGCCTAGTTTAGGCTACAATGAGCAGTTCTTC.

This clonotype was detected once. The rearrangement links TRBV28 to TRBJ2-6; D not certain. Looked up from germline, CDR1 is MDHEN and CDR2 is SYDVKM. This CDR3 comprises 14 residues. V gave up 5 bases and J gave up 2 bases, with 7 bases separating them. The CDR3 here is CASSSPAGANVLTF. The CDR3 bases are TGTGCCAGCAGTAGTCCTGCTGGGGCCAACGTCCTGACTTTC.

This clonotype was detected only a few times. The V and J genes are TRBV7-9 and TRBJ2-7; the D gene is possibly TRBD1 (5 bases). V lost 5 bases and J 3 bases, leaving 11 bases between the germline ends. CDR1 is SEHNR, CDR2 FQNEAQ, per germline (reference sequence). CDR3 length: 13 amino acids. The DNA of the CDR3 is TGTGCCAGCAGCACAGGCTCTAACTACGAGCAGTACTTC. This codes for CASSTGSNYEQYF. Together with reference TRBV7-9 and TRBJ2-7, the CDR3 gives the full variable domain: DTGVSQNPRHKITKRGQNVTFRCDPISEHNRLYWYRQTLGQGPEFLTYFQNEAQLEKSRLLSDRFSAERPKGSFSTLEIQRTEQGDSAMYLCASSTGSNYEQYFGPGTRLTVT.